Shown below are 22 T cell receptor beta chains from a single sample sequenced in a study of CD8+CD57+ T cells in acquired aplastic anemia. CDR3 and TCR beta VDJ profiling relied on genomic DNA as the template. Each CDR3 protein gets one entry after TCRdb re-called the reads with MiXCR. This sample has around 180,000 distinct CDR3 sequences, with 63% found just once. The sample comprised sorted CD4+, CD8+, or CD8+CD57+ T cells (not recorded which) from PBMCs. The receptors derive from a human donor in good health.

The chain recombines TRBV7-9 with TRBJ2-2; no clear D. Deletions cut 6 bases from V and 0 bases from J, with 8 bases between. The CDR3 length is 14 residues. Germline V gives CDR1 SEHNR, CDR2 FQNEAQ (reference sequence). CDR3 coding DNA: TGTGCCAGCAGAGCTTTATCGAACACCGGGGAGCTGTTTTTT. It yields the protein CASRALSNTGELFF.

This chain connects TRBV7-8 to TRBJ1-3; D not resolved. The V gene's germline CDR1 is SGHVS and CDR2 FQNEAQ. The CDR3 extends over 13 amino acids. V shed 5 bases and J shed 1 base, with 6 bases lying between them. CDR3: CASSQSSGNTIYF. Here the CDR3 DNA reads TGTGCCAGCAGCCAATCTTCTGGAAACACCATATATTTT.

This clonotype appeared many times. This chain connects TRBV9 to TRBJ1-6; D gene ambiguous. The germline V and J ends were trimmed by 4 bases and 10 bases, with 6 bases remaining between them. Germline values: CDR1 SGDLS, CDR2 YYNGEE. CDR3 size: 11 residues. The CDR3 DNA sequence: TGTGCCAGCAGCTCCCCGTCACCCCTCCACTTT. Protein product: CASSSPSPLHF.

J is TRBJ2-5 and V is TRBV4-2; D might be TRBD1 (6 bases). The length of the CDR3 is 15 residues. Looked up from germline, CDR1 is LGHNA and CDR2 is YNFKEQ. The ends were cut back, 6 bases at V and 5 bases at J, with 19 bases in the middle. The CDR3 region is CASSRDRPPRETQYF. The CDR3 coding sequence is TGTGCCAGCAGTAGAGACAGGCCCCCCCGGGAGACCCAGTACTTC.

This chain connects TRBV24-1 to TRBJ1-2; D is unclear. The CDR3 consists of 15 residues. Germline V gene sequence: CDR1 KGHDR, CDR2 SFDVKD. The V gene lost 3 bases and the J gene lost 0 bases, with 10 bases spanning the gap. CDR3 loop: CATSDGPSTNYGYTF. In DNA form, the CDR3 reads TGTGCCACCAGTGATGGTCCCAGTACTAACTATGGCTACACCTTC.

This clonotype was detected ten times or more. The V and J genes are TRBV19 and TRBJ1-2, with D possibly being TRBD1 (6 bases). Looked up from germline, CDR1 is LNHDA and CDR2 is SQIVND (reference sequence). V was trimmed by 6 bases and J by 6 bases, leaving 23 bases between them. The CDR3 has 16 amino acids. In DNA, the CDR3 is TGTGCCAGTAGCTGGACGGGGGGCGAAATCCAGGATGGCTACACCTTC. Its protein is CASSWTGGEIQDGYTF.

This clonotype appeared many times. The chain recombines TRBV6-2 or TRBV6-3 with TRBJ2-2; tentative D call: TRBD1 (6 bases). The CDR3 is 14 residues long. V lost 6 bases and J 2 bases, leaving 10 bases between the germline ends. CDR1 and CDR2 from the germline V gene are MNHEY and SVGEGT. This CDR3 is CASSPGENTGELFF. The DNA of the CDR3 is TGTGCCAGCAGCCCAGGGGAAAACACCGGGGAGCTGTTTTTT.

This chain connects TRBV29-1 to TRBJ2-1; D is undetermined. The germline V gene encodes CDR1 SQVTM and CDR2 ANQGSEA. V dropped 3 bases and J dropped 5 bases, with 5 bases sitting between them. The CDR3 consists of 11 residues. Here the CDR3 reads CSVERNNEQFF. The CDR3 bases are TGCAGCGTTGAGAGGAACAATGAGCAGTTCTTC.

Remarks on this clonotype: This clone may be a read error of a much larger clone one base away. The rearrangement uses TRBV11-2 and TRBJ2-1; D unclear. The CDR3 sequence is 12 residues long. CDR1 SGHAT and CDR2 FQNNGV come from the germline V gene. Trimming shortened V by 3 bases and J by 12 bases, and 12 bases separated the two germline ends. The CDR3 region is CASSFSGYGQFF. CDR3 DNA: TGTGCCAGCAGCTTCTCCGGGTATGGGCAGTTCTTC.

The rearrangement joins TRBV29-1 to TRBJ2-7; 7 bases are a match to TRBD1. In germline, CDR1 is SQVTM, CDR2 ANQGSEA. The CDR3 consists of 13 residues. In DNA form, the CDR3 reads TGCAGTTGGTCCGGACAGGACTCCTACGAGCAGTACTTC. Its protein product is CSWSGQDSYEQYF.

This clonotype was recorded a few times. CDR3 sequence reads: CASSIGLNEQFF. As DNA, the CDR3 is TGTGCCAGTAGTATCGGGCTGAATGAGCAGTTCTTC. V and J are TRBV5-6 and TRBJ2-1, with D unresolved. The CDR3 runs 12 residues. V was cut by 8 bases and J by 7 bases, with 13 bases left in between. The germline V gene has CDR1 SGHDT and CDR2 YYEEEE.

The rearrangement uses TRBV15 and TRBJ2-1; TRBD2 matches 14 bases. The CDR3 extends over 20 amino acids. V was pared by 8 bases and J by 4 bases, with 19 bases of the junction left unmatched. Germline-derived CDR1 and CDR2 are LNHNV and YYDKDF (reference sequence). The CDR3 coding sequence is TGTGCCACCGCCTCCAGACTAGCGGGAGGGCTGGAAAGAAAATACAATGAGCAGTTCTTC. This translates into CATASRLAGGLERKYNEQFF.

This chain's CDR3 is CASSRTGQGLGGYTF. The CDR3 nucleotides are TGTGCCAGCAGCAGAACGGGACAGGGCCTCGGTGGCTACACCTTC. This chain joins TRBV5-4 and TRBJ1-2, with TRBD1 matching 9 bases. Germline CDR1 reads SGHNT; CDR2 reads YYREEE (reference sequence). This CDR3 is 15 amino acids long. V was pared by 4 bases and J by 7 bases, with 11 bases of the junction left unmatched.

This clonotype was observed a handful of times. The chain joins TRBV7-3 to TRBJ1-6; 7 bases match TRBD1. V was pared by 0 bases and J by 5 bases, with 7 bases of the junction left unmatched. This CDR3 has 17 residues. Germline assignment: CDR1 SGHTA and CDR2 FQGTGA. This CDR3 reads CASSLTGDREDNSPLHF. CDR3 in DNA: TGTGCCAGCAGCTTAACGGGAGACAGGGAAGATAATTCACCCCTCCACTTT.

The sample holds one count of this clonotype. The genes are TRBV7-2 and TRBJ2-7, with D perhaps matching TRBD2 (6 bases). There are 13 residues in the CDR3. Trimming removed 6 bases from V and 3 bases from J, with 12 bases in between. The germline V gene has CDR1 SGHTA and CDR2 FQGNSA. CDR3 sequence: CASSPREYYEQYF. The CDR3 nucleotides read TGTGCCAGCAGTCCTCGGGAGTACTACGAGCAGTACTTC. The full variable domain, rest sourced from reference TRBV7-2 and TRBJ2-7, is GAGVSQSPSNKVTEKGKDVELRCDPISGHTALYWYRQSLGQGLEFLIYFQGNSAPDKSGLPSDRFSAERTGGSVSTLTIQRTQQEDSAVYLCASSPREYYEQYFGPGTRLTVT.

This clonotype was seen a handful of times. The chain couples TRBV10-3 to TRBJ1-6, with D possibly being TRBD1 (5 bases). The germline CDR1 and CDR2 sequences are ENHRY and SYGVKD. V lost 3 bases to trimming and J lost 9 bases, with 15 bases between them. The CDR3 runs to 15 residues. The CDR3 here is CAISENPGASSPLHF. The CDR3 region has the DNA TGTGCCATCAGTGAAAATCCCGGGGCAAGTTCACCCCTCCACTTT.

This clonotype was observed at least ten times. As DNA, the CDR3 is TGTGCCAGCAGCCACGGACTAGCGGGCAGCACAGATACGCAGTATTTT. Residues: CASSHGLAGSTDTQYF. The chain carries TRBV5-5 and TRBJ2-3, with 11 bases fitting TRBD2. V lost 4 bases to trimming and J lost 0 bases; unmatched junction nucleotides: 4. Germline-derived CDR1 and CDR2 are SGHKS and YYEKEE (reference sequence). The length of the CDR3 is 16 residues. Based on the CDR3 plus reference TRBV5-5 and TRBJ2-3, the full variable domain is DAGVTQSPTHLIKTRGQQVTLRCSPISGHKSVSWYQQVLGQGPQFIFQYYEKEERGRGNFPDRFSARQFPNYSSELNVNALLLGDSALYLCASSHGLAGSTDTQYFGPGTRLTVL.

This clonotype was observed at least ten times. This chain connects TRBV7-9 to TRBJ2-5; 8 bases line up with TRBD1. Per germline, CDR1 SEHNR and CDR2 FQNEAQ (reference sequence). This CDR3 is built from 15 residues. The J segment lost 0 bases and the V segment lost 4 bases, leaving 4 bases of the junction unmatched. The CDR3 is CASSSRDRYQETQYF. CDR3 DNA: TGTGCCAGCAGCTCCCGGGACAGGTACCAAGAGACCCAGTACTTC.

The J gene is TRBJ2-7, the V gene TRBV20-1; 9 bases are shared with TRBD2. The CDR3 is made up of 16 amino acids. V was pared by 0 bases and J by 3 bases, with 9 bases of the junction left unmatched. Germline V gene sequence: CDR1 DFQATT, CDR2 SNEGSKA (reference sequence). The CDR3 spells CSARDKRTSENYEQYF. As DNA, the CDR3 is TGCAGTGCTAGAGATAAGAGGACTAGCGAAAACTACGAGCAGTACTTC.

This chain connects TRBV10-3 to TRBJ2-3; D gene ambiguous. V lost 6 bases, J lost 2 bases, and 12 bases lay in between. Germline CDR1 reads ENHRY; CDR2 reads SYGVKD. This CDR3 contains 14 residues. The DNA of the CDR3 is TGTGCCATCAGGGTAGGGCCCACCACAGATACGCAGTATTTT. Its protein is CAIRVGPTTDTQYF.

The CDR3 DNA follows: TGTGCCTGGGGTTCGGGAGCGGGGTACAATGAGCAGTTCTTC. Its protein product is CAWGSGAGYNEQFF. The chain couples TRBV30 to TRBJ2-1, with 7 positions matching TRBD2. This CDR3 region has 14 residues. Per the germline V gene, CDR1 is GTSNPN and CDR2 is SVGIG (reference sequence). The junction had 8 bases not matched to a gene; V was cut back by 5 bases and J by 4 bases.

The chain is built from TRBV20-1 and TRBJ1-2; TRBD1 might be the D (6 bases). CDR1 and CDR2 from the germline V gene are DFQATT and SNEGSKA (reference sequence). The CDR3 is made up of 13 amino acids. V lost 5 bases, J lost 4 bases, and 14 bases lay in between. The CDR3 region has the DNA TGCAGTGCTTGGGCTCAGGGGCGCTATGGCTACACCTTC. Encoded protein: CSAWAQGRYGYTF.